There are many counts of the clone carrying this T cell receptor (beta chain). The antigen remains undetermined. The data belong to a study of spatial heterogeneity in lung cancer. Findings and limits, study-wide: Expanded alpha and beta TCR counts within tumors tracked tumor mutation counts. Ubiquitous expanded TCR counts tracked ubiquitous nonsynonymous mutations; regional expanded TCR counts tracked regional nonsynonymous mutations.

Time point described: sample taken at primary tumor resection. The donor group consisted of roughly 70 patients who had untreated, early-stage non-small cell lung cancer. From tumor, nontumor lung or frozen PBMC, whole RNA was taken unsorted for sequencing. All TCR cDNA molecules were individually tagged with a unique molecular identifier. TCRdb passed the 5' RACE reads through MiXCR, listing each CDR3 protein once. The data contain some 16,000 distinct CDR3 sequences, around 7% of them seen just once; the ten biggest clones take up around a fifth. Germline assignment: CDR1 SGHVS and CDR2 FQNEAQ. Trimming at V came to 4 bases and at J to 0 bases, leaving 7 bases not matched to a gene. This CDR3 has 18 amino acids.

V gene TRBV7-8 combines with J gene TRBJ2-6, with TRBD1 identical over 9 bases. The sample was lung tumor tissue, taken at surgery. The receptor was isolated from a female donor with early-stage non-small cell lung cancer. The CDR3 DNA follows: TGTGCCAGCAGCTCTGGACAGGGGTTGCCCTCTGGGGCCAACGTCCTGACTTTC. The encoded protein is CASSSGQGLPSGANVLTF.